These 7 T cell receptor beta chains came from one sample sequenced in a study of control samples from healthy donors and cancer patients. Repertoires were generated with immunoSEQ multiplex PCR, while TCRdb's copy carries only in-frame clones and drops some. The data show about 82,000 clones, about 93% seen once. The sequenced material came from blood. Every receptor here comes from a woman aged 18-29 years in good health.

The chain is built from TRBV25-1 and TRBJ2-7; D not resolved. Germline values: CDR1 MGHDK, CDR2 SYGVNS. This CDR3 is 11 amino acids long. The V and J ends lost 3 bases and 9 bases respectively, with 9 bases between them. The CDR3 protein is CASSDLTGQYF. The CDR3 bases are TGTGCCAGCAGTGACCTTACGGGGCAGTACTTC.

This clone came up once. This chain joins TRBV9 and TRBJ1-3, with D unclear. The germline gives CDR1 SGDLS, CDR2 YYNGEE. V dropped 4 bases and J dropped 0 bases, with 11 bases sitting between them. The CDR3 runs 15 residues. This CDR3 is CASSPTSSSGNTIYF. DNA of the CDR3: TGTGCCAGCAGCCCCACCTCGAGCTCTGGAAACACCATATATTTT.

This clone was found once. J is TRBJ2-3 and V is TRBV29-1; 9 nucleotides agree with TRBD2. CDR1 is SQVTM and CDR2 is ANQGSEA in the germline V gene. The CDR3 extends over 15 amino acids. With V trimmed by 7 bases and J by 4 bases, 12 bases remained unmatched. The CDR3 protein is CSAGSGGNGADTQYF. As DNA, the CDR3 is TGCAGCGCCGGAAGCGGGGGGAATGGTGCAGATACGCAGTATTTT.

The chain has TRBV5-4 and TRBJ1-2, with unresolved D. CDR1 and CDR2 (germline): SGHNT, YYREEE (reference sequence). Trimming cost V 2 bases and J 5 bases, with 13 bases left between them. The CDR3 length is 14 residues. The CDR3 loop is CASSFPGRPYGYTF. The DNA of the CDR3 is TGTGCCAGCAGCTTCCCAGGAAGGCCATATGGCTACACCTTC.

The genes are TRBV28 and TRBJ2-7; 7 bases fit TRBD2. Trimming took 6 bases from V and 1 from J; bases not matched to a gene: 6. Germline values: CDR1 MDHEN, CDR2 SYDVKM. The CDR3 is 14 residues long. The CDR3 spells CASSLIAGSYEQYF. As DNA, the CDR3 is TGTGCCAGCAGCCTAATAGCGGGTTCCTACGAGCAGTACTTC.

The chain joins TRBV10-2 to TRBJ2-1; tentatively, D is TRBD2 (6 bases). The CDR3 covers 15 residues. V lost 3 bases and J lost 3, with 12 bases in between. In germline, CDR1 is WSHSY, CDR2 SAAADI. The CDR3 is CASSDWRAIYNEQFF. CDR3 nucleotide sequence: TGCGCCAGCAGTGATTGGAGGGCCATCTACAATGAGCAGTTCTTC.

The V gene is TRBV5-1, the J gene TRBJ1-3, with D uncertain. Germline V gives CDR1 SGHRS, CDR2 YFSETQ. CDR3 length equals 14 residues. The germline V and J ends were trimmed by 0 bases and 3 bases, with 7 bases remaining between them. CDR3 coding DNA: TGCGCCAGCAGCTTGGGAGGAAATGGAAACACCATATATTTT. Protein: CASSLGGNGNTIYF.